The 16 T cell receptor beta chains below come from one sample, sequenced in a study of tumor-infiltrating lymphocytes in primary liver carcinoma (dated by TCRdb to about 2017). Total RNA and DNA were co-extracted from around 20-30 mg of bulk tissue with the AllPrep DNA/RNA mini kit, without cell sorting. TCRdb records Illumina HiSeq 2500 as the sequencer. TCRbeta-specific cDNA was reverse-transcribed from about 0.45 ug total RNA using a constant-region primer and ProtoScript II reverse transcriptase. Three nested multiplex PCR rounds, following a slightly modified ARM-PCR procedure, were used to build the TCRbeta libraries. Multiplex TRBV1-TRBV30 forward primers and a Cbeta reverse primer were used in the first two PCR rounds, each of which was run for around 10 cycles. The raw public data were reprocessed by TCRdb itself: fastp quality trimming at Q25, MiXCR clonotype calling, in-frame beta chains only. Entries are consolidated by CDR3 protein sequence, retaining the most common genes and DNA. The sample data list tens of thousands of distinct CDR3 sequences, and 65% to 80% of these were observed just once. The ten top clones hold just under 20% of the sample.

Sequenced: liver tumor tissue from sampling region 1. Explained via the paper, the cell subset or site label denotes: tumor region T1, superior pole. These receptors were taken from a man aged 40-50 years with primary liver carcinoma and hepatitis B virus infection.

The chain employs TRBV9 and TRBJ2-1, with D tentatively TRBD1 (5 bases). Germline assignment: CDR1 SGDLS and CDR2 YYNGEE. Trimming shortened V by 3 bases and J by 9 bases, and 13 bases separated the two germline ends. The CDR3 runs 13 residues. The CDR3 sequence: CASSASWQGEQFF. The CDR3 DNA follows: TGTGCCAGCAGCGCCTCCTGGCAGGGTGAGCAGTTCTTC.

A word on this clonotype: Relative to the germline gene, one junction end is altered; a read error may explain this. The rearrangement links TRBV4-2 to TRBJ2-3; no clear D gene. The CDR3 has 13 amino acids. The germline V gene has CDR1 LGHNA and CDR2 YNFKEQ. This CDR3 reads CDSSQGLGDTQYF. The CDR3 DNA reads as TGTGACAGCAGCCAAGGCTTGGGAGATACGCAGTATTTT.

Of note for this clonotype: A much larger clone lies one base from this, so it may be a read error. This rearrangement joins TRBV28 to TRBJ2-6, with D unresolved. Germline V gene sequence: CDR1 MDHEN, CDR2 SYDVKM. The CDR3 covers 14 residues. The CDR3: CASIGRPGTNVLTF. CDR3 nucleotide sequence: TGTGCCAGCATTGGCAGGCCTGGGACCAACGTCCTGACTTTC.

The chain couples TRBV2 to TRBJ2-3; no reliable D call. The CDR3 is 11 residues long. Trimming left V 5 bases short and J 4 bases short, with 4 bases between. Germline CDR1 reads SNHLY; CDR2 reads FYNNEI. The CDR3 nucleotides are TGTGCCAGCAGTAAATCAGATACGCAGTATTTT. Translation gives CASSKSDTQYF.

The chain uses TRBV13 and TRBJ2-2; possible D gene TRBD2, 7 bases. Between the trimmed V and J ends, which lost 2 bases and 10 bases, there was a span of 17 bases. Germline lookup yields CDR1 PRHDT and CDR2 FYEKMQ (reference sequence). The CDR3 is made up of 15 amino acids. The CDR3 spells CASSLYREGTLELFF. The CDR3 DNA follows: TGTGCCAGCAGCTTATACAGGGAGGGCACCTTGGAGCTGTTTTTT.

The sample holds many counts of this clonotype. The rearrangement uses TRBV10-3 and TRBJ2-1; 8 bases agree with TRBD2. The length of the CDR3 is 16 residues. Trimming took 5 bases from V and 1 from J; bases not matched to a gene: 7. Germline loops: CDR1 ENHRY, CDR2 SYGVKD. Here the CDR3 reads CAISPGGATSYNEQFF. In nucleotides, the CDR3 is TGTGCCATCAGTCCGGGGGGGGCAACGTCCTACAATGAGCAGTTCTTC.

With respect to this clonotype: Lacking the conserved final phenylalanine or tryptophan, this CDR3 likely reflects a read error. The rearrangement uses TRBV28 and TRBJ2-7; the D is unclear. The V and J ends lost 6 bases and 5 bases respectively, with 11 bases between them. This CDR3 is 12 amino acids long. The V gene's germline CDR1 is MDHEN and CDR2 SYDVKM. This chain's CDR3 is CASRQDWDEQYL. Written as DNA, the CDR3 is TGTGCCAGCAGGCAGGATTGGGACGAGCAGTACCTC.

This clonotype was seen more than once but under ten times. This may arise from a read error, as a much more abundant clone is one base away. The chain couples TRBV6-1 to TRBJ1-1, with 7 nucleotides matching TRBD1. Germline V CDR1 and CDR2: MNHNS, SASEGT. The CDR3 contains 13 residues. CDR3 in amino acids: CASSHRDSTEALF. CDR3 sequence (DNA): TGTGCCAGCAGCCACCGGGACAGCACTGAAGCTCTCTTT.

To note about this clonotype: A read error may explain this, as a much larger clone is one base away. The chain is built from TRBV7-9 and TRBJ1-3, with a tentative D call TRBD1 (6 bases). The CDR3 sequence is 14 residues long. Germline V CDR1 and CDR2: SEHNR, FQNEAQ (reference sequence). V lost 5 bases to trimming and J lost 11 bases, with 19 bases between them. The DNA of the CDR3 is TGTGCCAGCAGCCCCAGGACAGACGCTGTGGCCATATATTTT. Amino acid sequence: CASSPRTDAVAIYF.

Points on this clonotype: One junction end disagrees with the germline gene, perhaps due to a read error. The rearrangement links TRBV11-2 to TRBJ1-2, with unresolved D. The germline V gene encodes CDR1 SGHAT and CDR2 FQNNGV. The CDR3 consists of 14 residues. This chain's CDR3 is CASSLELKNYGYTF. CDR3 bases: TGCGCCAGCAGCTTAGAACTAAAGAACTATGGCTACACCTTC.

There are many counts of this clonotype. The V gene is TRBV4-1, the J gene TRBJ2-3; weak D call: TRBD1 (6 bases). Germline assignment: CDR1 MGHRA and CDR2 YSYEKL. The CDR3 extends over 13 amino acids. V gave up 4 bases and J gave up 3 bases, with 8 bases separating them. CDR3: CASSLGQTDTQYF. CDR3 DNA sequence: TGCGCCAGCAGCCTAGGACAGACAGATACGCAGTATTTT.

The chain uses TRBV4-1 and TRBJ1-1; D remains unclear. The CDR3 has 15 amino acids. Trimming took 1 base from V and 0 from J, leaving 9 bases between them. Germline assignment: CDR1 MGHRA and CDR2 YSYEKL. The CDR3 DNA is TGCGCCAGCAGCCAAGGCTTTAACATGAACACTGAAGCTTTCTTT. Protein product: CASSQGFNMNTEAFF.

With respect to this clonotype: One junction end disagrees with the germline gene, perhaps due to a read error. The rearrangement joins TRBV29-1 to TRBJ2-5, with 7 bases identical to TRBD2. CDR3 length: 13 amino acids. Germline V gene data show CDR1 as SQVTM and CDR2 as ANQGSEA. For the CDR3, the DNA is TGCAGTGTTGGTGGGAGGGCCTCTGAGACCGAGTACTTC. Translating gives CSVGGRASETEYF.

This clonotype was counted many times. The chain couples TRBV7-3 to TRBJ2-2; D gene ambiguous. V gave up 4 bases and J gave up 6 bases, with 9 bases separating them. From germline, CDR1 is SGHTA and CDR2 FQGTGA. The CDR3 is 13 amino acids. For the CDR3, the DNA is TGTGCCAGCAGCTCGTTTCCCCCCGGGGAGCTGTTTTTT. Translated: CASSSFPPGELFF.

This clonotype was counted once. The rearrangement uses TRBV19 and TRBJ2-2; D not resolved. The germline V gene encodes CDR1 LNHDA and CDR2 SQIVND (reference sequence). The CDR3 has 16 amino acids. Trimming took 3 bases from V and 6 from J, leaving 17 bases between them. CDR3 coding DNA: TGTGCCAGTAGTATTTTAGTTTTAAGAAATGCCGGGGAGCTGTTTTTT. Translating it yields CASSILVLRNAGELFF.

This sequence joins TRBV12-3 or TRBV12-4 and TRBJ2-2; D call uncertain. The germline V and J ends were trimmed by 8 bases and 2 bases, with 18 bases remaining between them. CDR3 length: 16 residues. In nucleotides, the CDR3 is TGTGCCAGCGGCGAAGTGTCCCGCCTTAACACCGGGGAGCTGTTTTTT. It yields the protein CASGEVSRLNTGELFF.